A single sample gave rise to the 27 T cell receptor beta chains below, sequenced in a study of T cells expressing NK-cell markers (dated by TCRdb to 2020 to 2022). The library was prepared using 5' RACE. The instrument was an Illumina HiSeq 2000. After TCRdb reprocessed the reads, each CDR3 protein sequence was kept as one row, without DNA. This sample's table has entries for hundreds of thousands of distinct CDR3 sequences. The top ten clones comprise about 4% of the sample. Material for sequencing was blood T cells: a sorted CD56 or NKG2C T cell subset, CD4+ or CD8+ T cells, or bulk PBMC T cells (not recorded which). The receptors originated from a woman aged 18 to 75 in good health.

The rearrangement links TRBV6-5 to TRBJ1-1. Per the germline V gene, CDR1 is MNHEY and CDR2 is SVGAGI. The CDR3 extends over 15 amino acids. CDR3 sequence reads: CASSSVVGIGTEAFF.

CDR3 protein: CASSAGTSGRFSYNEQFF. The chain is built from TRBV6-1 and TRBJ2-1; the TRBD2 assignment by TCRdb is unverifiable without DNA. This CDR3 is 18 amino acids long. The germline V gene encodes CDR1 MNHNS and CDR2 SASEGT.

This sequence joins TRBV6-2 or TRBV6-3 and TRBJ2-4. The V gene's germline CDR1 is MNHEY and CDR2 SVGEGT. There are 13 residues in the CDR3. The CDR3 region is CASSWGEQNIQYF.

This rearrangement joins TRBV18 to TRBJ2-3; as DNA is missing, the TRBD2 call by TCRdb cannot be tested. CDR1 is KGHSH and CDR2 is LQKENI in the germline V gene. The CDR3 sequence is 16 residues long. The CDR3 loop reads CASSPTRLAVADTQYF.

The chain has TRBV9 and TRBJ2-7; without DNA, the TCRdb call of TRBD2 cannot be checked. This CDR3 spans 15 amino acids. The germline V gene has CDR1 SGDLS and CDR2 YYNGEE. The CDR3 protein is CASSKGLAEPYEQYF.

V and J are TRBV4-2 and TRBJ2-5; the TCRdb D gene call, TRBD2, has no DNA to confirm it. Germline V gene lookup returns CDR1 LGHNA and CDR2 YNFKEQ. The CDR3 is 17 residues long. The CDR3 loop reads CASSQGTSGAYQETQYF.

The chain is built from TRBV7-9 and TRBJ1-1; without DNA, the TCRdb call of TRBD1 cannot be checked. The CDR3 is 17 amino acids. The germline V gene has CDR1 SEHNR and CDR2 FQNEAQ (reference sequence). The CDR3 loop is CASSLEGQGFGQAEAFF.

This chain joins TRBV12-3 or TRBV12-4 and TRBJ2-3; without DNA, the TCRdb call of TRBD1 cannot be checked. The CDR3 totals 17 residues. CDR3 sequence reads: CASSLLVRTGGTDTQYF.

V gene TRBV12-3 or TRBV12-4 combines with J gene TRBJ2-7. The CDR3 spans 14 residues. CDR3 loop: CASSFFDFTYEQYF.

CDR3 amino acids: CASSLTPPGEQFF. V is TRBV7-3 and J is TRBJ2-1; the TCRdb call, TRBD1, lacks DNA for checking. This CDR3 is 13 amino acids long. Germline assignment: CDR1 SGHTA and CDR2 FQGTGA.

This CDR3 reads CASSVGTSGYTGELFF. V gene TRBV9 combines with J gene TRBJ2-2; TCRdb's D call of TRBD2 is untestable without DNA. CDR1 and CDR2 from the germline V gene are SGDLS and YYNGEE. The CDR3 sequence is 16 residues long.

V and J are TRBV7-8 and TRBJ2-3; TCRdb's assignment of TRBD2 cannot be checked, as there is no DNA. The CDR3 contains 16 residues. Germline V gene lookup returns CDR1 SGHVS and CDR2 FQNEAQ. The chain's CDR3 is CASSDPETSKENTQYF. Supplemented by reference TRBV7-8 and TRBJ2-3, the full variable domain reads GAGVSQSPRYKVAKRGQDVALRCDPISGHVSLFWYQQALGQGPEFLTYFQNEAQLDKSGLPSDRFFAERPEGSVSTLKIQRTQQEDSAVYLCASSDPETSKENTQYFGPGTRLTVL.

The chain joins TRBV20-1 to TRBJ1-2; TCRdb reports TRBD1, a call that lacks DNA to check it against. Germline CDR1 reads DFQATT; CDR2 reads SNEGSKA (reference sequence). The CDR3 spans 12 residues. The CDR3 reads CSARFPPYGYTF.

V usage is TRBV20-1 and J usage is TRBJ1-2; TCRdb outputs TRBD1, but without DNA this stays unchecked. In germline, CDR1 is DFQATT, CDR2 SNEGSKA (reference sequence). This CDR3 comprises 12 residues. CDR3 sequence: CSATGQGLGYTF.

The chain carries TRBV3-1 and TRBJ1-1. Germline assignment: CDR1 LGHDT and CDR2 YNNKEL (reference sequence). The CDR3 consists of 13 residues. CDR3 region: CASSQDWNTEAFF.

The V call is TRBV2, the J call TRBJ1-1; with no DNA, the TCRdb D assignment of TRBD1 cannot be verified. The CDR3 consists of 13 residues. Germline V gene data show CDR1 as SNHLY and CDR2 as FYNNEI. The CDR3 region is CASSESGVGTAFF.

J is TRBJ1-1 and V is TRBV20-1. The CDR3 is 14 residues long. Germline V gives CDR1 DFQATT, CDR2 SNEGSKA (reference sequence). The CDR3 loop reads CSARDRRVPTEAFF.

This CDR3 is CASSLGGAAVADQPQHF. The chain combines TRBV7-2 with TRBJ1-5; TCRdb's D gene call, TRBD1, goes unchecked for lack of DNA. The CDR3 is 17 residues long. Germline V gives CDR1 SGHTA, CDR2 FQGNSA.

This chain connects TRBV5-1 to TRBJ1-4. Germline V gene lookup returns CDR1 SGHRS and CDR2 YFSETQ. The CDR3 is 11 amino acids. Here the CDR3 reads CASSNAEKLFF.

V usage is TRBV3-1 and J usage is TRBJ1-3. This CDR3 contains 12 residues. CDR1 is LGHDT and CDR2 is YNNKEL in the germline V gene (reference sequence). The CDR3 sequence is CASSRGGNTIYF.

This chain links TRBV6-1 with TRBJ2-1; TCRdb gives TRBD1 as the D gene, but with no DNA this cannot be confirmed. CDR1 is MNHNS, CDR2 SASEGT, per germline. The CDR3 is 14 residues long. The CDR3 sequence is CASSRGTANNEQFF.

V usage is TRBV23-1 and J usage is TRBJ2-1; TCRdb proposes TRBD1, but this gene call is untestable without DNA. TRBV23-1 is recorded as an ORF, its role being uncertain. CDR3 size: 15 residues. Here the CDR3 reads CAGKYLDRGDNEQFF.

The chain carries TRBV20-1 and TRBJ2-1; TCRdb's assignment of TRBD2 cannot be checked, as there is no DNA. Germline V CDR1 and CDR2: DFQATT, SNEGSKA (reference sequence). The CDR3 contains 13 residues. The chain's CDR3 is CSARVRLASEQFF.

The V and J genes are TRBV20-1 and TRBJ2-1; as DNA is missing, the TRBD2 call by TCRdb cannot be tested. Germline assignment: CDR1 DFQATT and CDR2 SNEGSKA (reference sequence). The CDR3 runs 17 residues. The CDR3 sequence is CSARGTSGRWSYNEQFF.

The chain links TRBV10-3 to TRBJ1-1; TCRdb indicates TRBD1, and absent DNA this call remains unverified. Looked up from germline, CDR1 is ENHRY and CDR2 is SYGVKD. This CDR3 is 13 amino acids long. CDR3 region: CAIKDRDDTEAFF.

This sequence joins TRBV7-2 and TRBJ1-2; TCRdb reports TRBD1, a call that lacks DNA to check it against. Germline assignment: CDR1 SGHTA and CDR2 FQGNSA. This CDR3 comprises 17 residues. Here the CDR3 reads CASSLAVPGHRIYGYTF.

V is TRBV20-1 and J is TRBJ2-3. In germline, CDR1 is DFQATT, CDR2 SNEGSKA (reference sequence). The length of the CDR3 is 13 residues. This CDR3 is CSARGGAADTQYF.